This T cell receptor beta chain is from a study of T cells in Graves' hyperthyroidism and ophthalmopathy. Under 3 months was the duration of disease in ophthalmopathy patients, who also had a Clinical Activity Score of at least 3 and a NOSPECS grade of at least 4. Exclusion followed for patients with uncontrolled infection, other autoimmune disease, pregnancy or lactation. This clonotype was counted at least ten times. The source material, RNA transcripts, was used to amplify TCR beta CDR3 regions. In the first-round RT-PCR of the TCR CDR3, the HTBI primer set was used. TCRdb re-derived calls from the multiplex PCR reads in MiXCR, one entry per CDR3 protein. The sample yields 360,000 or so distinct CDR3 sequences, about 15% seen once. The material sequenced was blood. The sequence was obtained from an older woman with Graves' ophthalmopathy.

The CDR3 region has the DNA TGTGCCTGGAGTGTAGGTGGGAGGGAATTTCTACGAGAGCAGTACTTC. Amino acids: CAWSVGGREFLREQYF. The chain links TRBV30 to TRBJ2-7; 7 bases match TRBD2. Germline assignment: CDR1 GTSNPN and CDR2 SVGIG (reference sequence). CDR3 size: 16 residues. V was clipped by 0 bases and J by 7 bases; unmatched bases: 15.